This T cell receptor (beta chain) was recorded in a study of tumor and adjacent non-tumor tissue in lung cancer. The length of the CDR3 is 15 residues. Germline CDR1 reads MNHNS; CDR2 reads SASEGT. No cell sorting was done before RNA was extracted from the tissue. Worth noting for this clonotype: Antigen: not known. A junction boundary mismatches the germline segment, possibly from a read error.

Study outcomes and limitations: In normal lung, the top 100 clones were significantly more dominant than in tumor.

TCRbeta libraries were built with three rounds of nested PCR, modified from ARM-PCR. TCRdb ran MiXCR on the multiplex PCR reads and lists one entry per CDR3 protein. The sample consists of about 81,000 distinct CDR3 sequences, 55% to 80% of them appearing once. Source material: lung tumor tissue. This chain links TRBV6-1 with TRBJ2-3, with a weak D call TRBD1 (5 bases). The receptor's source is a woman between 40 and 50 years old with non-small cell lung cancer. This CDR3 is CASRATRGYTDRQYF. As DNA, the CDR3 is TGTGCCAGTAGGGCGACAAGGGGTTACACAGATAGGCAGTATTTT.